The 25 T cell receptor beta chains in this list originate from one sample, sequenced in a study of beta chain features in type 1 diabetes. Investigators reverse transcribed all isolated RNA, so they sequenced expressed TCRB transcripts. Some clones are missing from TCRdb's copy, which holds only in-frame ones; the method was immunoSEQ multiplex PCR. The sample includes 310,000 or so clones, approximately 15% seen only once; the top ten take 0.015% to 0.017%. Whole-study results and caveats: Shortening of TCRB CDR3s, moderate but significant, appeared in all four CD4+ subsets of Type 1 diabetes patients.

No antigens are known for them. The sequenced sample was naive CD4+ T cells from blood. The receptors were gathered from a man aged 18 to 30 with type 1 diabetes.

This clone was seen a few times. The V gene is TRBV7-2, the J gene TRBJ2-2; 7 bases are shared with TRBD2. This CDR3 has 19 amino acids. V lost 2 bases, J lost 4 bases, and 16 bases stayed unmatched. Germline CDR1 SGHTA, CDR2 FQGNSA. CDR3 DNA sequence: TGTGCCAGCAGCTTATTTGGGAATTCGGGGCTAGCGGTCACCGGGGAGCTGTTTTTT. Translated: CASSLFGNSGLAVTGELFF.

V and J are TRBV7-6 and TRBJ2-3; TRBD2 matches at 8 bases. Per the germline V gene, CDR1 is SGHVS and CDR2 is FNYEAQ. This CDR3 has 19 residues. V shed 3 bases, J shed 2 bases, and the junction held 16 bases outside the gene matches. This chain's CDR3 is CASSFQPPQRGTFTDTQYF. DNA for the CDR3: TGTGCCAGCAGCTTCCAGCCCCCTCAGCGGGGGACGTTCACAGATACGCAGTATTTT.

This clone was seen a few times. The genes are TRBV5-4 and TRBJ2-2; TRBD2 matches 9 bases. Germline V gene data show CDR1 as SGHNT and CDR2 as YYREEE (reference sequence). V lost 2 bases and J lost 1; bases outside the gene matches: 6. This CDR3 comprises 17 residues. This CDR3 reads CASSFGLARQNTGELFF. CDR3 DNA sequence: TGTGCCAGCAGCTTCGGACTAGCGAGACAGAACACCGGGGAGCTGTTTTTT.

This clone has only a few counts. The V gene is TRBV19, the J gene TRBJ1-5, with D tentatively TRBD1 (5 bases). The germline V and J ends were trimmed by 4 bases and 5 bases, with 15 bases remaining between them. The CDR3 runs to 15 residues. Germline CDR1 reads LNHDA; CDR2 reads SQIVND (reference sequence). CDR3 DNA: TGTGCCAGTAGTAGGTCAGGGATAGGCGATCAGCCCCAGCATTTT. This translates into CASSRSGIGDQPQHF.

There are a few counts of this clone. The V gene is TRBV7-2, the J gene TRBJ1-2; D is perhaps TRBD1 (6 bases). V was shortened by 5 bases and J by 8 bases, with 24 bases between the two germline ends. CDR1 SGHTA and CDR2 FQGNSA come from the germline V gene. The CDR3 contains 16 residues. CDR3 nucleotide sequence: TGTGCCAGCAGCCGATATGCGGGGGCGCCCGGGGAGGGCTACACCTTC. Amino acids: CASSRYAGAPGEGYTF.

This clone has only a few counts. The chain recombines TRBV30 with TRBJ1-2; D perhaps matches TRBD1 (5 bases). The germline V and J ends were trimmed by 5 bases and 5 bases, with 12 bases remaining between them. Germline V CDR1 and CDR2: GTSNPN, SVGIG (reference sequence). The CDR3 runs 12 residues. The CDR3 region is CAWFRAYYGYTF. The DNA of the CDR3 is TGTGCCTGGTTCAGGGCATATTATGGCTACACCTTC. Full variable domain (missing parts from reference TRBV30 and TRBJ1-2): SQTIHQWPATLVQPVGSPLSLECTVEGTSNPNLYWYRQAAGRGLQLLFYSVGIGQISSEVPQNLSASRPQDRQFILSSKKLLLSDSGFYLCAWFRAYYGYTFGSGTRLTVV.

The chain links TRBV2 to TRBJ2-1; no firm D call. This CDR3 is 10 amino acids long. Germline assignment: CDR1 SNHLY and CDR2 FYNNEI. V was shortened by 4 bases and J by 10 bases, with 5 bases between the two germline ends. The DNA for the CDR3 is TGTGCCAGCAGTGTTACAGAGCAGTTCTTC. This codes for CASSVTEQFF.

Only a few counts were recorded for this clone. V gene TRBV5-1 combines with J gene TRBJ2-7, with D unclear. The CDR3 has 13 amino acids. Germline loops: CDR1 SGHRS, CDR2 YFSETQ. With 7 bases removed from V and 4 bases from J, the gap between germline ends came to 15 bases. The CDR3 protein is CASAQPTRYEQYF. The CDR3 region has the DNA TGCGCCAGCGCACAACCCACACGTTACGAGCAGTACTTC.

In this sample, this clone turned up a few times. The V and J genes are TRBV13 and TRBJ1-2; a weak D match, TRBD1 (6 bases). The CDR3 contains 16 residues. Trimming took 5 bases from V and 3 from J, leaving 19 bases between them. In germline, CDR1 is PRHDT, CDR2 FYEKMQ (reference sequence). The CDR3 sequence is CASSHRDPGRDYGYTF. The CDR3 DNA reads TGTGCCAGCAGCCACAGGGATCCGGGACGAGACTATGGCTACACCTTC.

The chain combines TRBV18 with TRBJ2-7; D is uncertain. V lost 2 bases, J lost 7 bases, and 9 bases lay in between. In germline, CDR1 is KGHSH, CDR2 LQKENI. The CDR3 contains 12 residues. The CDR3 nucleotides are TGTGCCAGCTCACCAAGTGTTCGGGAGCAGTACTTC. Amino acid sequence: CASSPSVREQYF. The variable domain in full, completed from reference TRBV18 and TRBJ2-7, reads NAGVMQNPRHLVRRRGQEARLRCSPMKGHSHVYWYRQLPEEGLKFMVYLQKENIIDESGMPKERFSAEFPKEGPSILRIQQVVRGDSAAYFCASSPSVREQYFGPGTRLTVT.

The table lists this clone with a few counts. The chain couples TRBV2 to TRBJ2-7; a possible D gene is TRBD2 (5 bases). The CDR3 loop spans 12 amino acids. Trimming took 6 bases from V and 3 from J, leaving 9 bases between them. Germline assignment: CDR1 SNHLY and CDR2 FYNNEI. CDR3 nucleotides: TGTGCCAGCAGGCTGGACTTCTACGAGCAGTACTTC. Translation gives CASRLDFYEQYF. The variable domain in full, completed from reference TRBV2 and TRBJ2-7, reads EPEVTQTPSHQVTQMGQEVILRCVPISNHLYFYWYRQILGQKVEFLVSFYNNEISEKSEIFDDQFSVERPDGSNFTLKIRSTKLEDSAMYFCASRLDFYEQYFGPGTRLTVT.

This clone was recorded a few times. This rearrangement joins TRBV27 to TRBJ2-6, with D unclear. V was cut by 8 bases and J by 2 bases, with 7 bases left in between. The CDR3 runs to 13 residues. Per the germline V gene, CDR1 is MNHEY and CDR2 is SMNVEV (reference sequence). The CDR3 region is CASGRAGANVLTF. In DNA form, the CDR3 reads TGTGCCAGCGGTCGGGCTGGGGCCAACGTCCTGACTTTC.

The sample holds a few counts of this clone. This sequence joins TRBV10-2 and TRBJ2-1; D is unclear. The CDR3 length is 14 residues. The germline V gene has CDR1 WSHSY and CDR2 SAAADI. V was cut by 3 bases and J by 0 bases, with 6 bases left in between. For the CDR3, the DNA is TGCGCCAGCAGTGACAGGTCCTCCTACAATGAGCAGTTCTTC. Its protein product is CASSDRSSYNEQFF.

The table lists this clone with a few counts. Other DNA sequences within the sample encode an identical CDR3. V usage is TRBV7-9 and J usage is TRBJ1-1, with D possibly matching TRBD1 (6 bases). Trimming pared 5 bases from V and 5 bases from J, leaving 9 bases between. The CDR3 consists of 12 residues. Germline loops: CDR1 SEHNR, CDR2 FQNEAQ (reference sequence). CDR3 DNA sequence: TGTGCCAGCAGCCCGAGGGGGACTGAAGCTTTCTTT. It codes for CASSPRGTEAFF.

This clone turned up a few times. CDR3 in amino acids: CASSSQGADYNSPLHF. As DNA, the CDR3 is TGTGCCAGCAGTTCACAGGGGGCCGACTATAATTCACCCCTCCACTTT. This rearrangement joins TRBV28 to TRBJ1-6, with 9 bases fitting TRBD1. The J segment lost 3 bases and the V segment lost 4 bases, leaving 4 bases of the junction unmatched. The CDR3 contains 16 residues. Germline CDR1 and CDR2: MDHEN and SYDVKM.

About this clone itself: Other DNA sequences from this sample encode an identical CDR3 as well. The chain recombines TRBV2 with TRBJ2-5, with D tentatively TRBD2 (6 bases). Looked up from germline, CDR1 is SNHLY and CDR2 is FYNNEI. With 4 bases removed from V and 4 bases from J, the gap between germline ends came to 7 bases. The CDR3 length is 12 residues. In DNA, the CDR3 is TGTGCCAGCAGTGTGGAGGGAGAGACCCAGTACTTC. As protein: CASSVEGETQYF. Full variable domain (remainder filled in from reference TRBV2 and TRBJ2-5): EPEVTQTPSHQVTQMGQEVILRCVPISNHLYFYWYRQILGQKVEFLVSFYNNEISEKSEIFDDQFSVERPDGSNFTLKIRSTKLEDSAMYFCASSVEGETQYFGPGTRLLVL.

This chain joins TRBV29-1 and TRBJ2-7, with 8 bases matching TRBD1. With 6 bases clipped from V and 11 bases from J, the junction kept 6 bases outside the gene matches. Germline CDR1 reads SQVTM; CDR2 reads ANQGSEA. The CDR3 runs to 10 residues. CDR3 DNA: TGCAGCGTAAGGGACAGGCGAGAGTACTTC. This translates into CSVRDRREYF.

This clone came up a few times. CDR3 protein: CASSPNGGQETQYF. CDR3 in DNA: TGCGCCAGCAGCCCTAACGGGGGGCAAGAGACCCAGTACTTC. V and J are TRBV5-1 and TRBJ2-5; TRBD2 matches 7 bases. The CDR3 loop spans 14 amino acids. V shed 4 bases and J 2 bases; nucleotides not matched to a gene: 5. Germline CDR1 is SGHRS and CDR2 is YFSETQ.

The rearrangement links TRBV12-5 to TRBJ2-1; no definite D call. Trimming shortened V by 5 bases and J by 8 bases, and 16 bases separated the two germline ends. Looked up from germline, CDR1 is LGHNT and CDR2 is FRNRAP. This CDR3 spans 14 amino acids. The CDR3 sequence is CASGPQVRSDEQFF. CDR3 sequence (DNA): TGTGCTAGTGGTCCGCAAGTTCGGAGCGATGAGCAGTTCTTC.

In its sample, this clone was seen a few times. The chain joins TRBV27 to TRBJ2-5; D gene uncertain. The germline V gene has CDR1 MNHEY and CDR2 SMNVEV (reference sequence). V was trimmed by 8 bases and J by 5 bases, leaving 12 bases between them. The CDR3 has 12 amino acids. Here the CDR3 DNA reads TGTGCCAGCCCCACCGAGAAGGAGACCCAGTACTTC. This codes for CASPTEKETQYF.

CDR3 nucleotide sequence: TGCAGTGCACCCGGCGGGCGCAGGGCTTTCTTT. This codes for CSAPGGRRAFF. The rearrangement joins TRBV20-1 to TRBJ1-1, with D unclear. This CDR3 is built from 11 residues. CDR1 and CDR2 from the germline V gene are DFQATT and SNEGSKA (reference sequence). V was clipped by 6 bases and J by 11 bases, with 16 bases between them.

This clone was picked up one time. V gene TRBV20-1 combines with J gene TRBJ2-5, with D perhaps matching TRBD1 (5 bases). Germline assignment: CDR1 DFQATT and CDR2 SNEGSKA (reference sequence). The V gene lost 5 bases and the J gene lost 5 bases, with 9 bases spanning the gap. The CDR3 runs to 11 residues. CDR3 sequence (DNA): TGCAGTGCTTCAGGGTGGGAGACCCAGTACTTC. As protein: CSASGWETQYF.

This rearrangement joins TRBV21-1 to TRBJ2-7; whether TRBD1, the table's D call, matches the DNA was not checked. TRBV21-1 is a recognized pseudogene. This CDR3 is built from 16 residues. CDR3 DNA sequence: TGTGCCAGCAGCAAAAGGGGACAGGGAAATTGCTACGAGCAGTACTTC. It yields the protein CASSKRGQGNCYEQYF.

This chain links TRBV23-1 with TRBJ1-1; no definite D call. TRBV23-1 counts as an open reading frame of uncertain function. V was pared by 4 bases and J by 1 base, with 4 bases between. This CDR3 comprises 12 residues. CDR3 sequence: CASSPKNTEAFF. DNA of the CDR3: TGCGCCAGCAGTCCCAAGAACACTGAAGCTTTCTTT.

This sequence joins TRBV29-1 and TRBJ2-6, with D possibly matching TRBD1 (6 bases). CDR3 length: 17 residues. Germline CDR1 and CDR2: SQVTM and ANQGSEA. Trimming took 3 bases from V and 0 from J, leaving 15 bases between them. The CDR3 protein is CSVELMGQSSGANVLTF. CDR3 in DNA: TGCAGCGTTGAGCTTATGGGACAAAGCTCTGGGGCCAACGTCCTGACTTTC.